One sample yielded the 10 T cell receptor beta chains listed below, sequenced in a study of blood T cells in healthy people across ages (dated by TCRdb to 2013 to 2016). Libraries were constructed by 5' RACE. Sequencing relied on an Illumina HiSeq 2500. A second roughly 7 to 11 cycle PCR used a sample-barcoded 5' primer and a J-beta primer mix. In-frame beta chains were kept once TCRdb had trimmed the public reads at Q25 with fastp and called clones with MiXCR. One record per CDR3 amino acid sequence lists the most common genes and DNA. The sample profile shows some 1,000,000 distinct CDR3 sequences; roughly 24% of them were found once. The ten largest clones take up 0.65% to 0.95% of the sample. These same data were also listed under a study on T cells of mothers and their children.

The sequencing sample was made of blood. These receptor sequences come from a girl aged 2-10 years in good health.

This clonotype was observed a handful of times. This rearrangement joins TRBV29-1 to TRBJ2-1; D is ambiguous. Trimming cost V 0 bases and J 4 bases, with 4 bases left between them. The CDR3 totals 12 residues. The germline V gene encodes CDR1 SQVTM and CDR2 ANQGSEA. The CDR3 is CSVEELYNEQFF. CDR3 bases: TGCAGCGTTGAAGAACTATACAATGAGCAGTTCTTC.

This sequence joins TRBV27 and TRBJ2-5; D remains ambiguous. The J call may be in error: the DNA end matches TRBJ2-7 better. The CDR3 spans 12 residues. Germline assignment: CDR1 MNHEY and CDR2 SMNVEV (reference sequence). The CDR3 nucleotides are TGTGCCAGCAGGGGGAACCTCTACGAGCAGTACTTC. It translates to CASRGNLYEQYF.

The genes are TRBV7-9 and TRBJ2-1, with TRBD2 matching 11 bases. This CDR3 spans 14 amino acids. Germline V gene sequence: CDR1 SEHNR, CDR2 FQNEAQ (reference sequence). With 6 bases clipped from V and 7 bases from J, the junction kept 5 bases outside the gene matches. The CDR3 protein is CASSPSSGRNEQFF. The CDR3 nucleotides read TGTGCCAGCAGTCCCTCTAGCGGGAGGAATGAGCAGTTCTTC.

Note on this clonotype: Its ends do not fully match the called genes, so a read error is possible. V is TRBV6-5 and J is TRBJ2-2; maybe TRBD1 (6 bases). Germline V gives CDR1 MNHEY, CDR2 SVGAGI. This CDR3 region has 12 residues. Here the CDR3 reads CASSYIPGELFF. DNA of the CDR3: TGTGCCAGCAGTTACATTCCAGGGGAACTGTTTTTT.

This chain uses TRBV4-3 with TRBJ2-5; 9 nucleotides line up with TRBD1. V trimming: 1 base; J trimming: 4 bases; junction bases outside the gene matches: 7. CDR3 length: 16 residues. Germline CDR1 is LGHNA and CDR2 is YSLEER. The CDR3 is CASSQGGDRVVETQYF. The CDR3 DNA sequence: TGCGCCAGCAGCCAAGGAGGGGACAGGGTCGTAGAGACCCAGTACTTC.

V and J are TRBV4-1 and TRBJ2-7; D gene ambiguous. Trimming shortened V by 0 bases and J by 0 bases, and 9 bases separated the two germline ends. CDR1 is MGHRA, CDR2 YSYEKL, per germline. The CDR3 is 15 residues long. CDR3 bases: TGCGCCAGCAGCCAAGAATCCCGGGCCTCCTACGAGCAGTACTTC. It yields the protein CASSQESRASYEQYF.

The rearrangement links TRBV20-1 to TRBJ2-5, with D possibly being TRBD1 or TRBD2 (5 bases each). CDR1 DFQATT and CDR2 SNEGSKA come from the germline V gene (reference sequence). The CDR3 sequence is 12 residues long. The ends were cut back, 7 bases at V and 4 bases at J, with 13 bases in the middle. The CDR3 region is CSVPGATETQYF. In DNA form, the CDR3 reads TGCAGTGTCCCCGGGGCGACAGAGACCCAGTACTTC.

V usage is TRBV7-2 and J usage is TRBJ2-5; weak D call: TRBD2 (7 bases). V was trimmed by 5 bases and J by 1 base, leaving 14 bases between them. The CDR3 is 15 amino acids. Germline V gene data show CDR1 as SGHTA and CDR2 as FQGNSA. CDR3 residues: CASSLRGGRQETQYF. For the CDR3, the DNA is TGTGCCAGCAGCCTGAGGGGGGGCCGCCAAGAGACCCAGTACTTC.

The chain recombines TRBV7-2 with TRBJ1-1; D might be TRBD1 (5 bases). CDR1 is SGHTA and CDR2 is FQGNSA in the germline V gene. The CDR3 contains 15 residues. The V gene lost 6 bases and the J gene lost 4 bases, with 18 bases spanning the gap. This CDR3 is CASRPLMGESTEAFF. The CDR3, as DNA: TGTGCCAGCAGACCGCTTATGGGGGAAAGCACTGAAGCTTTCTTT. The full variable domain, completed using reference TRBV7-2 and TRBJ1-1, is GAGVSQSPSNKVTEKGKDVELRCDPISGHTALYWYRQSLGQGLEFLIYFQGNSAPDKSGLPSDRFSAERTGGSVSTLTIQRTQQEDSAVYLCASRPLMGESTEAFFGQGTRLTVV.

This clonotype was seen only a few times. The chain combines TRBV5-1 with TRBJ2-2, with 9 bases identical to TRBD1. V lost 3 bases and J lost 4; bases outside the gene matches: 1. The CDR3 is made up of 14 amino acids. Germline assignment: CDR1 SGHRS and CDR2 YFSETQ. CDR3 sequence (DNA): TGCGCCAGCAGCTGGGACAGGGTCACCGGGGAGCTGTTTTTT. Amino acid sequence: CASSWDRVTGELFF.